This T cell receptor (beta chain) emerged from a study of cytomegalovirus exposure and HLA in healthy donors. Study findings and constraints: Using the classifier, cytomegalovirus status was reportedly diagnosed with high specificity and sensitivity.

CDR3 size: 14 residues. Germline CDR1 is MNHEY and CDR2 is SMNVEV (reference sequence). After removal of 5 bases from V and 6 bases from J, the junction contained 7 bases not matched to a gene. 60 Vbeta and 13 Jbeta primers were used in PCR. Produced via immunoSEQ multiplex PCR; TCRdb's table is partial and in-frame only. The sample has around 180,000 clones; around 80% are singletons. Of note for this clone: Its antigen is not identified.

The material sequenced was PBMCs. This clonotype was sampled from a man aged 40-49 years in good health and CMV-seronegative. This chain connects TRBV27 to TRBJ1-5; 7 bases match TRBD1. In DNA form, the CDR3 reads TGTGCCAGCAGTCAACGACAGGGCGGTCAGCCCCAGCATTTT. Protein sequence: CASSQRQGGQPQHF.